This is a list of T cell receptor beta chains from one sample in a study of cytomegalovirus exposure and HLA in healthy donors. Measured with immunoSEQ multiplex PCR; TCRdb has only the in-frame clones, and not every one. Of around 94,000 clones in the sample, over 65% are singletons; the top ten hold about a tenth. The sequencing input was PBMCs. The receptors stem from a human donor in good health. CDR3s include the opening cysteine and the closing phenylalanine or tryptophan. A D gene is named only where the DNA matches it firmly. The size of a clone is reported for some rows only, either as once, few or many, or as a class for expanded clones.

>TRBJ1-6|TRBD1|.|TRBV5-6
TGTGCCAGCAGCTTTTGGGGGACAGCTAATTCACCCCTCCACTTT
CASSFWGTANSPLHF
>TRBJ1-2|.|.|TRBV30
TGTGCGTTGGGAGGATCCGGTAACTATGGCTACACCTTC
CALGGSGNYGYTF
>TRBJ1-3|TRBD1|.|TRBV5-6
TGTGCCAGCAGCTTATCCGACAGGGGCGGCTCTGGAAACACCATATATTTT
CASSLSDRGGSGNTIYF
>TRBJ2-7|.|.|TRBV7-9
TGTGCCAGCAGCTTAATGACCGGGGGAATGTGGGGGCAGTACTTC
CASSLMTGGMWGQYF
>TRBJ1-2|TRBD1|.|TRBV27
TGTGCCAGCAGTTCGGGACAGCTCTTCTCTAGCTATGGCTACACCTTC
CASSSGQLFSSYGYTF
>TRBJ1-6|.|few|TRBV5-8
TGTGCCAGCAGCTTGACGGAGGGTTCACCCCTCCACTTT
CASSLTEGSPLHF
>TRBJ1-1|.|.|TRBV7-2
TGTGCCAGCAGCTCCAACATGAACACTGAAGCTTTCTTT
CASSSNMNTEAFF
>TRBJ2-6|.|.|TRBV11-2
TGTGCCAGCAGCTCGACAGCCTCTGGGGCCAACGTCCTGACTTTC
CASSSTASGANVLTF
>TRBJ2-7|TRBD2|.|TRBV10-1
TGCGCCAGCAGCGAAGGACTAGCTTACGAGCAGTACTTC
CASSEGLAYEQYF
>TRBJ2-2|.|.|TRBV27
TGTGCCAGCAGTTTAGCCGGGTTCGGGGAGCTGTTTTTT
CASSLAGFGELFF
>TRBJ2-2|TRBD2|.|TRBV7-9
TGTGCCAGCAGCTGGACTATCGGGAGGGCGTTAGGGGAGCTGTTTTTT
CASSWTIGRALGELFF
>TRBJ2-5|TRBD2|few|TRBV7-2
TGTGCCAGCAGCTTAGGGCTAACGAGCGGGGATCGCAAAGAGACCCAGTACTTC
CASSLGLTSGDRKETQYF
>TRBJ2-2|.|.|TRBV6-6
TGTGCCACCGGGGCCGGGGAGCTGTTTTTT
CATGAGELFF
>TRBJ1-2|.|.|TRBV20-1
TGCAGTGCGGCAGAGGACGGGGAAGGCACCTTC
CSAAEDGEGTF
>TRBJ2-7|.|.|TRBV4-2
TGTGCCAGCAGCCCGGGAGCCTACGAGCAGTACTTC
CASSPGAYEQYF
>TRBJ2-1|TRBD1|.|TRBV5-1
TGCGCCAGCAACCGGGACAGGGAATTCTACAATGAGCAGTTCTTC
CASNRDREFYNEQFF
>TRBJ2-7|TRBD2|.|TRBV27
TGTGCCAGCAGTTTAACTAGCGGGAGCTCCTACGAGCAGTACTTC
CASSLTSGSSYEQYF
>TRBJ2-5|TRBD1|.|TRBV6-6
TGTGCCAGCAGCCGCCGGGACAGGGGGGAAGAGACCCAGTACTTC
CASSRRDRGEETQYF
>TRBJ2-2|TRBD2|.|TRBV7-3
TGTGCCAGCAGTCTTAGACCCGGGACTAGCGAAGTCCGAGGCACCGGGGAGCTGTTTTTT
CASSLRPGTSEVRGTGELFF
>TRBJ2-3|TRBD2|.|TRBV5-8
TGTGCCAGCAGCACCGCACGGGGCGGGGGTAGAGATACGCAGTATTTT
CASSTARGGGRDTQYF
>TRBJ2-7|TRBD1|.|TRBV9
TGTGCCAGCAGCGTTGAACAGGGGAGCTCCTACGAGCAGTACTTC
CASSVEQGSSYEQYF
>TRBJ2-1|.|.|TRBV13
TGTGCCAGCAGCTTAAGAGGGTTCAATGAGCAGTTCTTC
CASSLRGFNEQFF
>TRBJ2-1|.|.|TRBV5-4
TGTGCCAGCAGCGACCGACAACGCTCCTACAATGAGCAGTTCTTC
CASSDRQRSYNEQFF
>TRBJ2-5|.|.|TRBV5-4
TGTGCCAGCAGCTCAGGGGAGACCCAGTACTTC
CASSSGETQYF
>TRBJ2-1|TRBD2|.|TRBV27
TGTGCCAGCAGTTATAGCGGGAACAATGAGCAGTTCTTC
CASSYSGNNEQFF
>TRBJ2-7|TRBD2|.|TRBV7-8
TGTGCCAGCAGCGAGGGGACTAGCGGGAGTTACGAGCAGTACTTC
CASSEGTSGSYEQYF
>TRBJ1-1|.|.|TRBV28
TGTGCCAGCAGTGGACGCCAACGGGGTCTTTTATTTATGAACACTGAAGCTTTCTTT
CASSGRQRGLLFMNTEAFF
>TRBJ2-7|.|.|TRBV2
TGTGCTTCAAGGGGGATTTCCTACGAGCAGTACTTC
CASRGISYEQYF
>TRBJ2-6|.|once|TRBV29-1
TGCAGCGCCGGACAACCCGGGGCCAACGTCCTGACTTTC
CSAGQPGANVLTF
>TRBJ2-1|TRBD2|.|TRBV7-3
TGTGCCAGCAGCCCAGGGACTAGCGGCTTCGGGCAGCAGTTCTTC
CASSPGTSGFGQQFF
>TRBJ1-1|.|few|TRBV5-1
TGCGCCAGCAGCTTGGCCACCTCCGGGGTGAACACTGAAGCTTTCTTT
CASSLATSGVNTEAFF
>TRBJ2-7|TRBD2|.|TRBV4-2
TGTGCCAGCAGCCAAGGGACTAGTTACGAGCAGTACTTC
CASSQGTSYEQYF
>TRBJ1-1|.|few|TRBV4-3
TGCGCCAGCAGCCAAGATTATCAGGCGAACACTGAAGCTTTCTTT
CASSQDYQANTEAFF
>TRBJ1-2|TRBD1|.|TRBV5-5
TGTGCCAGCAGCTCCCCCGGGACAGGGGCAGGTGGCTACACCTTC
CASSSPGTGAGGYTF
>TRBJ1-2|.|once|TRBV2
TGTGCCAGCAGTCCGCAGTTTACAGGGCCCTATGGCTACACCTTC
CASSPQFTGPYGYTF
>TRBJ2-6|.|.|TRBV7-8
TGTGCCAGCAGCTTAGCCGGGTCTGGGGCCAACGTCCTGACTTTC
CASSLAGSGANVLTF
>TRBJ1-4|TRBD1|.|TRBV7-2
TGTGCCAGCAGCTCGGGACAGGGGCCCTCTAATGAAAAACTGTTTTTT
CASSSGQGPSNEKLFF
>TRBJ2-7|TRBD2|.|TRBV4-2
TGTGCCAGCAGCCGGTCGGGCGAGCGGGGACCCCTCGAGCAGTACTTC
CASSRSGERGPLEQYF
>TRBJ2-7|TRBD1|.|TRBV5-1
TGCGCCAGCAGCATCTCGCCGGGACAGGGCTACGAGCAGTACTTC
CASSISPGQGYEQYF
>TRBJ1-2|.|once|TRBV4-3
TGCGCCAGCAGCCAAGCAAGTGGATTTGGGGGCTACATCTTC
CASSQASGFGGYIF
>TRBJ2-2|TRBD1|.|TRBV4-2
TGTGCCAGCAGCCAAGTGGGTGGGGGACAGGGACGACCGGAGCTGTTTTTT
CASSQVGGGQGRPELFF
>TRBJ1-6|.|.|TRBV5-1
TGCGCCAGCAGCTTGGAGGCAGGGAATTCACCCCTCCACTTT
CASSLEAGNSPLHF
>TRBJ2-7|.|.|TRBV5-1
TGCGCCAGCAGCTTGGGGGCTACCCCCTACGAGCAGTACTTC
CASSLGATPYEQYF
>TRBJ2-1|.|.|TRBV7-2
TGTGCCAGCAGCTTACTGGGGGCGACGAGACGTACCTACAATGAGCAGTTCTTC
CASSLLGATRRTYNEQFF
>TRBJ1-5|.|.|TRBV19
TGTGCCAGTAGTGTCGGGACACATAATAGCAATCAGCCCCAGCATTTT
CASSVGTHNSNQPQHF
>TRBJ2-6|TRBD1|.|TRBV27
TGTGCCAGCAGTCCGCTCCGACAGGGGAGCTCTGGGGCCAACGTCCTGACTTTC
CASSPLRQGSSGANVLTF
>TRBJ2-1|.|.|TRBV4-1
TGCGCCAGCAGCCAGGTTCGTGAGGCTGAGCAGTTCTTC
CASSQVREAEQFF
>TRBJ2-7|.|once|TRBV15
TGTGCCACCAGCAGAGATGTACGTTCGCTGTACGAGCAGTACTTC
CATSRDVRSLYEQYF
>TRBJ1-1|.|.|TRBV16
TGTGCCAGCAGCCAATTTGGAGTAAGGGCTTTCTTT
CASSQFGVRAFF
>TRBJ2-6|.|once|TRBV15
TGTGCCACCAGCAGAGATGGCTCATTCTCTGGGGCCAACGTCCTGACTTTC
CATSRDGSFSGANVLTF
>TRBJ1-2|TRBD1|.|TRBV11-2
TGTGCCAGCAGACCCTTGGGACAGGGGGTCTATGGCTACACCTTC
CASRPLGQGVYGYTF
>TRBJ1-2|TRBD1|once|TRBV14
TGTGCCAGCAGCCAGATAGGACAGGGGTATGGCTACACCTTC
CASSQIGQGYGYTF
>TRBJ1-1|TRBD1|.|TRBV6-1
TGTGCCAGCAAAGACCAGGGGGCTAGTACTGAAGCTTTCTTT
CASKDQGASTEAFF
>TRBJ1-2|TRBD1|few|TRBV27
TGTGCCATCCGAGACCAGGGGGCGCCTAACTATGGCTACACCTTC
CAIRDQGAPNYGYTF
>TRBJ2-7|TRBD2|.|TRBV27
TGTGCCAGCAGTTTTAGAGTAGCGGGGCTCTACGAGCAGTACTTC
CASSFRVAGLYEQYF